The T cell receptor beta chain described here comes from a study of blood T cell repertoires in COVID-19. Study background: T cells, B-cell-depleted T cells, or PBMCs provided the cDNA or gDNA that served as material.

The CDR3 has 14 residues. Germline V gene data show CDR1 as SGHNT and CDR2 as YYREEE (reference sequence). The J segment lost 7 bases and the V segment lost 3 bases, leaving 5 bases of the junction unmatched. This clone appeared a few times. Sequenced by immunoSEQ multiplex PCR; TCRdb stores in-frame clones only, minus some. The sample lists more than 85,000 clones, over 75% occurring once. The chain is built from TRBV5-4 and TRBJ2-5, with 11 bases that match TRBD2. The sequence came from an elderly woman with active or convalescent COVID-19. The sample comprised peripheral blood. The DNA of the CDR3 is TGTGCCAGCAGCTCCCTAGCGGGAGGAGGGACCCAGTACTTC. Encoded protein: CASSSLAGGGTQYF.